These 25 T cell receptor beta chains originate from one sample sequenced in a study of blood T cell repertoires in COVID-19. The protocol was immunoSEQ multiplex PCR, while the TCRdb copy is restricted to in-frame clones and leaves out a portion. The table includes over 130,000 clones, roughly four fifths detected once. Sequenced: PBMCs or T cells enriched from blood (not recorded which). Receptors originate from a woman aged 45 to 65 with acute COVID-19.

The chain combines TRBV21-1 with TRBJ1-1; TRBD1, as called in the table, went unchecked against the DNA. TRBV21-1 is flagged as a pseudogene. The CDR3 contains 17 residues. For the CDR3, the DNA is TGTGCCAGCAGCAAAGCTCCTCAGGGGCTGGAACCTGTCGAGGCTTTCTTT. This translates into CASSKAPQGLEPVEAFF.

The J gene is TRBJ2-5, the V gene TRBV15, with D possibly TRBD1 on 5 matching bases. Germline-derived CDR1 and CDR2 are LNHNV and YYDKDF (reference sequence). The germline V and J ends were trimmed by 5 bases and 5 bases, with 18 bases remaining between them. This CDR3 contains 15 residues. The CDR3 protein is CATSLIRVPGETQYF. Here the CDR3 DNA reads TGTGCCACCAGCCTTATAAGGGTACCAGGGGAGACCCAGTACTTC.

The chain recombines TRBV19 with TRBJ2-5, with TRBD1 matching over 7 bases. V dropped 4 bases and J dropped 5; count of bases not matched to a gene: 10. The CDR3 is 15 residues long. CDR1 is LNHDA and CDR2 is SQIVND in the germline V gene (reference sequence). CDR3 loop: CASSTRRQGAETQYF. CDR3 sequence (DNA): TGTGCCAGTAGTACGCGGAGACAGGGCGCGGAGACCCAGTACTTC.

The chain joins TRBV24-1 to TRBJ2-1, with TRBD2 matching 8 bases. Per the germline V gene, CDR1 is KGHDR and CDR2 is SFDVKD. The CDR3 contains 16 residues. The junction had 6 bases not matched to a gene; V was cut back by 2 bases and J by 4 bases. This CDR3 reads CATSDSTSGSYNEQFF. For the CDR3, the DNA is TGTGCCACCAGTGATTCTACTAGCGGTTCTTACAATGAGCAGTTCTTC.

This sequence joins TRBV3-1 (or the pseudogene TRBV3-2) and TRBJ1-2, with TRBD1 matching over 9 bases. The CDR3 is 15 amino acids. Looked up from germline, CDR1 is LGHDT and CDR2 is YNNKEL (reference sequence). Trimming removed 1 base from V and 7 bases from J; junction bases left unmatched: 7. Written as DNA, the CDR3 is TGTGCCAGCAGCCAAGGCCACAGGGGGCTGGGTGGCTACACCTTC. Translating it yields CASSQGHRGLGGYTF.

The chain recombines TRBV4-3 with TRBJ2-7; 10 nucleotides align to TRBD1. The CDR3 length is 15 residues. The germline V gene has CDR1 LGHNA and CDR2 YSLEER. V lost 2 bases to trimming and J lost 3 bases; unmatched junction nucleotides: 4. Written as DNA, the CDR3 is TGCGCCAGCAGCCAATCGTGGACAGGGGGCTACGAGCAGTACTTC. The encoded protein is CASSQSWTGGYEQYF.

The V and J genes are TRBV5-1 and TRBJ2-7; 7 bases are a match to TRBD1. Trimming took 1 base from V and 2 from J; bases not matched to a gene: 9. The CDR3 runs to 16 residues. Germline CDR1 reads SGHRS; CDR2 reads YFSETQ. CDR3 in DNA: TGCGCCAGCAGCTTGCACGCCAACAGGGGTCCCTACGAGCAGTACTTC. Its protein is CASSLHANRGPYEQYF.

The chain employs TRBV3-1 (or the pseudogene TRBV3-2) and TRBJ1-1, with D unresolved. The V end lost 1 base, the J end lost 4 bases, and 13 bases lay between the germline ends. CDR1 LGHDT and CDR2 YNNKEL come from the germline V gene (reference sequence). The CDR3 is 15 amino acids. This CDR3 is CASSQGILGSTEAFF. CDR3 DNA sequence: TGTGCCAGCAGCCAAGGGATCTTGGGGAGCACTGAAGCTTTCTTT.

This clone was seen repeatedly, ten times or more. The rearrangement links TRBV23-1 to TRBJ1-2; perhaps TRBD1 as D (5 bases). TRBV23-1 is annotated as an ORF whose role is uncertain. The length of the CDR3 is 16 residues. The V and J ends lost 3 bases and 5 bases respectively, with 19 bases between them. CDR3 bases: TGCGCCAGCAGTCACACATCCGTGGGGCGCCGGTATGGCTACACCTTC. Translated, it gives CASSHTSVGRRYGYTF.

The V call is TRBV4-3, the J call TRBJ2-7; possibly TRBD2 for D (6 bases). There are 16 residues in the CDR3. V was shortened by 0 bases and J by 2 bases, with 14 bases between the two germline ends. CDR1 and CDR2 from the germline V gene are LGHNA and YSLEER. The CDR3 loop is CASSQEGWGEAYEQYF. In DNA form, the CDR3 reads TGCGCCAGCAGCCAAGAGGGATGGGGGGAGGCCTACGAGCAGTACTTC.

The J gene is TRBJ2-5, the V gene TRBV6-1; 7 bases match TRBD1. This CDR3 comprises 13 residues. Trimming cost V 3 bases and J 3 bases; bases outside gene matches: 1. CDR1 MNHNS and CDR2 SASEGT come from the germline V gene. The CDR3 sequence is CASSDGTEETQYF. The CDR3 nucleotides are TGTGCCAGCAGTGACGGGACAGAAGAGACCCAGTACTTC.

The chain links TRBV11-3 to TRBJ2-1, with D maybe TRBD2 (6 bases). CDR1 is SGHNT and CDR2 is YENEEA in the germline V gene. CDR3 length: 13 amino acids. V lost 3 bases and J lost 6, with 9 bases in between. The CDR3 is CASSFGTLNEQFF. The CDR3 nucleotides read TGTGCCAGCAGCTTTGGGACTCTCAATGAGCAGTTCTTC.

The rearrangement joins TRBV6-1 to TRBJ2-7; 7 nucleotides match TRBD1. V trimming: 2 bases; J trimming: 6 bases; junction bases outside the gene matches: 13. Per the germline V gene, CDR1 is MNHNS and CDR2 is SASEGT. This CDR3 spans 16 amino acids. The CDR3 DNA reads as TGTGCCAGCAGTGAACGGACGGGACAGCTTAGGACCGAGCAGTACTTC. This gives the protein CASSERTGQLRTEQYF.

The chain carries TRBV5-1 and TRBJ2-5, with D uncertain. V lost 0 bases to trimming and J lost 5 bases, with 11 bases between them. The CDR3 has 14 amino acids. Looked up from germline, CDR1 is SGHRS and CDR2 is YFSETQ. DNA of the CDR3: TGCGCCAGCAGCTTGGCCGTGACTGAGGAGACCCAGTACTTC. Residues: CASSLAVTEETQYF.

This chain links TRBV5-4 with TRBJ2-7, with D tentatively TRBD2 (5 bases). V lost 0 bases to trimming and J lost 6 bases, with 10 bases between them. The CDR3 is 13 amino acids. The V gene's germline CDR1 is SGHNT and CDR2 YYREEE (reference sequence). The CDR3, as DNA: TGTGCCAGCAGCTTGGAATTTGGAGGCGAGCAGTACTTC. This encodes CASSLEFGGEQYF.

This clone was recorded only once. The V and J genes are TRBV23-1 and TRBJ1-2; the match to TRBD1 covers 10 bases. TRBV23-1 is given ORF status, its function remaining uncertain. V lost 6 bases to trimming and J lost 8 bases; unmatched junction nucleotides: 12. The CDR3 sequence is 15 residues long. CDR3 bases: TGCGCCAGCAGCGGGCGGGGACAGGGGAGTTTCGGCTACACCTTC. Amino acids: CASSGRGQGSFGYTF.

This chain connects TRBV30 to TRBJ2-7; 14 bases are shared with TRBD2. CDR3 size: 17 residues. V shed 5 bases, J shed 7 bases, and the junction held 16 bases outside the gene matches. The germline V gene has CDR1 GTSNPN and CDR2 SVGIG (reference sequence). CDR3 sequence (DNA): TGTGCCTGGGGCGAGTCCGGGACTAGCGGGAGAATCCGGGAGCAGTACTTC. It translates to CAWGESGTSGRIREQYF.

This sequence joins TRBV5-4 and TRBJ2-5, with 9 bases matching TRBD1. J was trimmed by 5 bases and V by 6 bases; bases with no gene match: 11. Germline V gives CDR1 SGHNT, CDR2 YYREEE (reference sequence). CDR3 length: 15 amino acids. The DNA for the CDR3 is TGTGCCAGCACCTGGGACAGGGCCAATTGGGAGACCCAGTACTTC. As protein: CASTWDRANWETQYF. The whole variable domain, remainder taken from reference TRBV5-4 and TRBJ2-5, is ETGVTQSPTHLIKTRGQQVTLRCSSQSGHNTVSWYQQALGQGPQFIFQYYREEENGRGNFPPRFSGLQFPNYSSELNVNALELDDSALYLCASTWDRANWETQYFGPGTRLLVL.

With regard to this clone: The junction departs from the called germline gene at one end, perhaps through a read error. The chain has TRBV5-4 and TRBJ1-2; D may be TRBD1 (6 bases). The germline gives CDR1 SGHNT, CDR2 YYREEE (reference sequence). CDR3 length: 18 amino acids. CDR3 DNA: TGTGCCCGCAGCCGACTTGGGCAAGGGGGGGGGCCCAACTATGGCTACACCTTC. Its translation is CARSRLGQGGGPNYGYTF.

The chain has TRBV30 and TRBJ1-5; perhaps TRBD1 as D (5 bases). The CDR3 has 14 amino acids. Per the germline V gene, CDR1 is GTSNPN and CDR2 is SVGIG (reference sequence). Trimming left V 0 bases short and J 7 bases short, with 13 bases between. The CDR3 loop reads CAWSVGQGVQPQHF. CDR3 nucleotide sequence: TGTGCCTGGAGTGTTGGCCAGGGCGTGCAGCCCCAGCATTTT.

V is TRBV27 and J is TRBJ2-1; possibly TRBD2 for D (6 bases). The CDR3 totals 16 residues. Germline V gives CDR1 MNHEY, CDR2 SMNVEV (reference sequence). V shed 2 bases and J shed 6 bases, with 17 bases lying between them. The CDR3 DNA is TGTGCCAGCAGTTTAGAGGCGGGGTCCCCCCCCAATGAGCAGTTCTTC. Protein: CASSLEAGSPPNEQFF.

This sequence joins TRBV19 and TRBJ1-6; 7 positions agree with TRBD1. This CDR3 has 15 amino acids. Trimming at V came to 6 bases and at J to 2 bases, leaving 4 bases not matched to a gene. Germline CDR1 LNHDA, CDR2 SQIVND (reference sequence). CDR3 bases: TGTGCCAGTAGAGAAACAGGGGCCTATAATTCACCCCTCCACTTT. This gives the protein CASRETGAYNSPLHF.

The CDR3 here is CASSRTSGSADTGELFF. CDR3 DNA: TGTGCCAGTAGTCGGACTAGCGGGAGTGCGGACACCGGGGAGCTGTTTTTT. The V call is TRBV19, the J call TRBJ2-2; 13 positions agree with TRBD2. With 5 bases clipped from V and 3 bases from J, the junction kept 6 bases outside the gene matches. CDR3 length: 17 residues. Germline CDR1 LNHDA, CDR2 SQIVND (reference sequence).

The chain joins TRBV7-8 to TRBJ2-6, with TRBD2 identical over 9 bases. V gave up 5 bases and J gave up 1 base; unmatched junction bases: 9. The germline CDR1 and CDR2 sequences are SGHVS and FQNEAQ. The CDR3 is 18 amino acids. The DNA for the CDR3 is TGTGCCAGCAGCCTTTGGATAGCGGGAGCTTCTGGGGCCAACGTCCTGACTTTC. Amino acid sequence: CASSLWIAGASGANVLTF. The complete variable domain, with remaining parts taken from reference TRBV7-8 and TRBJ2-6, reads GAGVSQSPRYKVAKRGQDVALRCDPISGHVSLFWYQQALGQGPEFLTYFQNEAQLDKSGLPSDRFFAERPEGSVSTLKIQRTQQEDSAVYLCASSLWIAGASGANVLTFGAGSRLTVL.

Here the CDR3 reads CASRGQRSPTGTQYF. DNA for the CDR3: TGTGCCAGTAGGGGCCAGCGGAGCCCGACGGGTACGCAGTATTTT. The rearrangement links TRBV19 to TRBJ2-3; TRBD2 might be the D (5 bases). Trimming took 6 bases from V and 8 from J, leaving 21 bases between them. Germline CDR1 is LNHDA and CDR2 is SQIVND (reference sequence). CDR3 length: 15 residues.